What follows are 24 T cell receptor beta chains derived from one specimen sequenced in a study of CD8 T cells in Susac syndrome. Random hexamers primed reverse transcription of roughly 0.5 to 1 ug RNA. TCRdb fed the immunoSEQ multiplex PCR reads into MiXCR, producing one record per CDR3 protein. Among about 140,000 distinct CDR3 sequences listed, over 90% were seen once. The specimen sequenced was CD4+ T cells from PBMCs. The receptors derive from a human donor with Susac syndrome.

The chain couples TRBV29-1 to TRBJ2-7; weak D call: TRBD1 (6 bases). V lost 2 bases and J 3 bases, leaving 8 bases between the germline ends. In germline, CDR1 is SQVTM, CDR2 ANQGSEA. The length of the CDR3 is 12 residues. In nucleotides, the CDR3 is TGCAGCGTTGAACAACAGGGCTACGAGCAGTACTTC. Residues: CSVEQQGYEQYF.

The rearrangement joins TRBV6-2 or TRBV6-3 to TRBJ1-1, with D unclear. Per germline, CDR1 MNHEY and CDR2 SVGEGT. The CDR3 is 12 residues long. V was shortened by 4 bases and J by 8 bases, with 11 bases between the two germline ends. The CDR3 here is CASSLSAREAFF. DNA of the CDR3: TGTGCCAGCAGTTTATCGGCCAGGGAAGCTTTCTTT.

The chain uses TRBV2 and TRBJ2-7, with D tentatively TRBD2 (6 bases). Deletions cut 11 bases from V and 4 bases from J, with 18 bases between. Germline CDR1 is SNHLY and CDR2 is FYNNEI. The length of the CDR3 is 13 residues. The CDR3, as DNA: TGTGCCGGTACCCGGGACTCGGATTACGAGCAGTACTTC. The encoded protein is CAGTRDSDYEQYF.

The J gene is TRBJ1-2, the V gene TRBV30, with a tentative D call TRBD1 (5 bases). The germline V gene has CDR1 GTSNPN and CDR2 SVGIG (reference sequence). The CDR3 totals 12 residues. The V gene lost 5 bases and the J gene lost 4 bases, with 11 bases spanning the gap. As DNA, the CDR3 is TGTGCCTGGTCGACAGACATCTATGGCTACACCTTC. Translated: CAWSTDIYGYTF.

This clonotype was seen only once. V and J are TRBV4-1 and TRBJ1-1, with D uncertain. The germline V gene has CDR1 MGHRA and CDR2 YSYEKL. The V end lost 1 base, the J end lost 1 base, and 7 bases lay between the germline ends. The CDR3 spans 14 residues. This CDR3 reads CASSQGSGNTEAFF. In DNA, the CDR3 is TGCGCCAGCAGCCAAGGTTCTGGGAACACTGAAGCTTTCTTT.

This clonotype was picked up one time. The genes are TRBV5-4 and TRBJ2-5, with TRBD2 identical over 8 bases. This CDR3 comprises 13 residues. The V and J ends lost 7 bases and 2 bases, in that order; junction bases with no gene match: 4. In germline, CDR1 is SGHNT, CDR2 YYREEE (reference sequence). In DNA, the CDR3 is TGTGCCAGCCGCGTAGCGGGGCAAGAGACCCAGTACTTC. Translation: CASRVAGQETQYF.

The J gene is TRBJ1-2, the V gene TRBV5-1, with no clear D. Germline lookup yields CDR1 SGHRS and CDR2 YFSETQ. V was pared by 0 bases and J by 7 bases, with 13 bases between. CDR3 length equals 14 residues. CDR3 in DNA: TGCGCCAGCAGCTTGGACACAGTACCGAGTGGCTACACCTTC. This gives the protein CASSLDTVPSGYTF.

V gene TRBV30 combines with J gene TRBJ1-5; no firm D call. This CDR3 comprises 13 residues. V shed 1 base and J shed 2 bases, with 6 bases lying between them. The germline CDR1 and CDR2 sequences are GTSNPN and SVGIG (reference sequence). CDR3 nucleotides: TGTGCCTGGAGTGACGAAGGCAATCAGCCCCAGCATTTT. This sequence encodes CAWSDEGNQPQHF. Combining the CDR3 with reference TRBV30 and TRBJ1-5 gives the whole variable domain SQTIHQWPATLVQPVGSPLSLECTVEGTSNPNLYWYRQAAGRGLQLLFYSVGIGQISSEVPQNLSASRPQDRQFILSSKKLLLSDSGFYLCAWSDEGNQPQHFGDGTRLSIL.

The chain carries TRBV6-1 and TRBJ1-1, with D tentatively TRBD1 (5 bases). CDR1 and CDR2 (germline): MNHNS, SASEGT. V shed 2 bases and J shed 0 bases, with 13 bases lying between them. The CDR3 totals 16 residues. DNA for the CDR3: TGTGCCAGCAGTGAATATCTGGGACGTATGAACACTGAAGCTTTCTTT. Translated: CASSEYLGRMNTEAFF.

The genes are TRBV10-3 and TRBJ2-7, with 8 bases aligning to TRBD2. Germline lookup yields CDR1 ENHRY and CDR2 SYGVKD. The CDR3 sequence is 15 residues long. V lost 11 bases to trimming and J lost 0 bases; unmatched junction nucleotides: 12. This CDR3 is CASREESGSSYEQYF. The CDR3 nucleotides are TGTGCCTCACGGGAGGAAAGCGGGAGCTCCTACGAGCAGTACTTC.

The CDR3 sequence: CASSLSAYYGYTF. The CDR3 nucleotides are TGTGCCAGCAGCTTATCCGCGTACTATGGCTACACCTTC. The chain combines TRBV7-2 with TRBJ1-2; D remains ambiguous. There are 13 residues in the CDR3. Germline CDR1 SGHTA, CDR2 FQGNSA. With 2 bases removed from V and 3 bases from J, the gap between germline ends came to 7 bases.

The chain employs TRBV5-4 and TRBJ2-1, with 11 nucleotides matching TRBD2. Looked up from germline, CDR1 is SGHNT and CDR2 is YYREEE (reference sequence). With V trimmed by 1 base and J by 4 bases, 4 bases remained unmatched. The CDR3 is 16 residues long. The CDR3 DNA is TGTGCCAGCAGCTTGCCCGGGACTAGCGGTTACAATGAGCAGTTCTTC. Protein: CASSLPGTSGYNEQFF. The variable domain in full, completed from reference TRBV5-4 and TRBJ2-1, reads ETGVTQSPTHLIKTRGQQVTLRCSSQSGHNTVSWYQQALGQGPQFIFQYYREEENGRGNFPPRFSGLQFPNYSSELNVNALELDDSALYLCASSLPGTSGYNEQFFGPGTRLTVL.

The rearrangement joins TRBV28 to TRBJ1-2; 11 positions match TRBD1. CDR1 is MDHEN, CDR2 SYDVKM, per germline. V lost 6 bases, J lost 7 bases, and 13 bases stayed unmatched. The CDR3 runs to 16 residues. Here the CDR3 reads CASRRTVGQGVGGYTF. CDR3 sequence (DNA): TGTGCCAGCAGACGAACCGTGGGACAGGGGGTGGGTGGCTACACCTTC.

This clonotype occurred once. The genes are TRBV5-1 and TRBJ2-1, with 8 bases identical to TRBD2. Trimming took 2 bases from V and 7 from J; bases not matched to a gene: 5. Germline V lookup: CDR1 SGHRS, CDR2 YFSETQ. The CDR3 runs 14 residues. The CDR3 DNA reads TGCGCCAGCAGCTTCGCGGGACTAGAGAATGAGCAGTTCTTC. This gives the protein CASSFAGLENEQFF.

The V gene is TRBV5-4, the J gene TRBJ2-2; D remains unclear. CDR3 length equals 14 residues. Deletions cut 2 bases from V and 6 bases from J, with 11 bases between. Germline CDR1 reads SGHNT; CDR2 reads YYREEE (reference sequence). DNA of the CDR3: TGTGCCAGCAGCTTCCACCCCTTTCCCGGGGAGCTGTTTTTT. Protein: CASSFHPFPGELFF.

The chain combines TRBV27 with TRBJ2-1, with 8 positions matching TRBD2. The germline V gene encodes CDR1 MNHEY and CDR2 SMNVEV (reference sequence). This CDR3 spans 14 amino acids. Germline trimming cut 5 bases from V and 11 bases from J; bases unmatched to any gene: 11. This CDR3 is CASSITTSGTKQFF. The CDR3 DNA reads as TGTGCCAGCAGTATAACTACTAGCGGTACAAAGCAGTTCTTC.

This chain joins TRBV4-2 and TRBJ1-5, with 10 positions matching TRBD1. Germline V CDR1 and CDR2: LGHNA, YNFKEQ. This CDR3 is built from 15 residues. V trimming: 0 bases; J trimming: 7 bases; junction bases outside the gene matches: 3. CDR3 sequence (DNA): TGTGCCAGCAGCCAAGAAGGGACAGGGGACCAGCCCCAGCATTTT. Residues: CASSQEGTGDQPQHF.

The chain recombines TRBV29-1 with TRBJ1-2; TRBD1 agrees at 8 bases. Germline lookup yields CDR1 SQVTM and CDR2 ANQGSEA. The V and J ends lost 1 base and 3 bases, in that order; junction bases with no gene match: 1. CDR3 length: 13 amino acids. CDR3 DNA sequence: TGCAGCGTTGAAGGACAGGGGTACTATGGCTACACCTTC. Its protein is CSVEGQGYYGYTF.

This rearrangement joins TRBV29-1 to TRBJ2-2; a weak D match, TRBD2 (6 bases). Deletions cut 2 bases from V and 4 bases from J, with 17 bases between. The CDR3 spans 16 residues. The V gene's germline CDR1 is SQVTM and CDR2 ANQGSEA. The CDR3, as DNA: TGCAGCGTTGAATGGTTGGGGCAGGGAGGCACCGGGGAGCTGTTTTTT. As protein: CSVEWLGQGGTGELFF.

The chain combines TRBV30 with TRBJ1-1; TRBD1 aligns across 7 bases. In germline, CDR1 is GTSNPN, CDR2 SVGIG (reference sequence). There are 15 residues in the CDR3. The junction had 10 bases not matched to a gene; V was cut back by 0 bases and J by 6 bases. Here the CDR3 DNA reads TGTGCCTGGAGTGTACTGGGGCAGGGGGAATCTGAAGCTTTCTTT. Translated, it gives CAWSVLGQGESEAFF.

V gene TRBV7-9 combines with J gene TRBJ1-1; no reliable D call. Germline CDR1 and CDR2: SEHNR and FQNEAQ (reference sequence). V dropped 8 bases and J dropped 8 bases, with 18 bases sitting between them. The CDR3 extends over 13 amino acids. CDR3 residues: CASHRLLGTEAFF. The CDR3 DNA sequence: TGTGCCAGCCACAGACTTCTGGGCACAGAAGCTTTCTTT. The full variable domain, in which reference TRBV7-9 and TRBJ1-1 provide the parts outside the CDR3, is DTGVSQNPRHKITKRGQNVTFRCDPISEHNRLYWYRQTLGQGPEFLTYFQNEAQLEKSRLLSDRFSAERPKGSFSTLEIQRTEQGDSAMYLCASHRLLGTEAFFGQGTRLTVV.

This sequence joins TRBV13 and TRBJ2-1, with 7 bases fitting TRBD2. The germline V gene encodes CDR1 PRHDT and CDR2 FYEKMQ (reference sequence). CDR3 size: 15 residues. J lost 4 bases, V lost 3 bases, and 6 bases had no gene match. DNA of the CDR3: TGTGCCAGCAGCTTGCGGGGAGGGTGGTACAATGAGCAGTTCTTC. As protein: CASSLRGGWYNEQFF. The full variable domain, its missing parts supplied by reference TRBV13 and TRBJ2-1, is AAGVIQSPRHLIKEKRETATLKCYPIPRHDTVYWYQQGPGQDPQFLISFYEKMQSDKGSIPDRFSAQQFSDYHSELNMSSLELGDSALYFCASSLRGGWYNEQFFGPGTRLTVL.

V usage is TRBV2 and J usage is TRBJ1-2; 8 nucleotides match TRBD1. Germline V CDR1 and CDR2: SNHLY, FYNNEI. The CDR3 extends over 12 amino acids. The ends lost 8 bases at V and 6 bases at J; junction bases unmatched: 5. The DNA of the CDR3 is TGTGCCAGCCGGAAGGACAGGGATGGCTACACCTTC. It specifies CASRKDRDGYTF.

The J gene is TRBJ2-1, the V gene TRBV20-1, with TRBD2 identical over 11 bases. Germline V CDR1 and CDR2: DFQATT, SNEGSKA (reference sequence). The CDR3 is made up of 14 amino acids. With 6 bases clipped from V and 1 base from J, the junction kept 2 bases outside the gene matches. CDR3 region: CSARLAGSYNEQFF. CDR3 sequence (DNA): TGCAGTGCCAGACTAGCGGGATCCTACAATGAGCAGTTCTTC.